Only one count was recorded for the clone carrying this T cell receptor beta chain. The data stem from a study of T-cell reconstitution after alpha-beta-depleted transplantation in children. Germline V gene data show CDR1 as SGHDN and CDR2 as FVKESK. The V gene end was trimmed by 1 base and the J gene end by 6 bases; junction bases not matched to a gene: 7. The CDR3 is 16 amino acids. Preparation of the TCRbeta library was carried out with unique molecular identifiers. TCRdb independently ran MiXCR on the PCR reads; one entry per CDR3 protein. The data contain about 610,000 distinct CDR3 sequences, under 12% of them singletons.

Sequenced here: PBMCs from the stem cell graft donor, sampled from the stem cell graft. V gene TRBV14 combines with J gene TRBJ2-2; 8 nucleotides align to TRBD2. The receptor was isolated from a human donor who donated a stem cell graft to a child with acute myeloid leukemia. CDR3: CASSQARAGGAGELFF. DNA for the CDR3: TGTGCCAGCAGCCAAGCTCGGGCGGGAGGCGCCGGGGAGCTGTTTTTT.